This T cell receptor beta chain is drawn from a study of blood T cell repertoires in COVID-19. Germline V lookup: CDR1 LNHDA, CDR2 SQIVND (reference sequence). There are 15 residues in the CDR3. V lost 3 bases to trimming and J lost 9 bases; unmatched junction nucleotides: 4. Method: immunoSEQ multiplex PCR; TCRdb's copy keeps in-frame clones and lacks some. The repertoire holds approximately 260,000 clones, with around 82% as singletons. The receptor was derived from a woman over 75 with active or convalescent COVID-19. The sequenced sample was peripheral blood. This sequence joins TRBV19 and TRBJ2-1, with 14 bases that match TRBD2. The CDR3 nucleotides are TGTGCCAGTAGTATGGGACTAGCGGGAGTAACTGAGCAGTTCTTC. This translates into CASSMGLAGVTEQFF. Supplemented by reference TRBV19 and TRBJ2-1, the full variable domain reads DGGITQSPKYLFRKEGQNVTLSCEQNLNHDAMYWYRQDPGQGLRLIYYSQIVNDFQKGDIAEGYSVSREKKESFPLTVTSAQKNPTAFYLCASSMGLAGVTEQFFGPGTRLTVL.